This TCR beta chain is from a study of human T cells and chemical hapten exposure. General observations from the study: TCRs at high frequency, those above 1 in 1000, did not change with DPC sensitization.

Time point defined: pre-sensitization, week 0. Treatment meaning: therapeutic diphenylcyclopropenone sensitization with weekly scalp DPC. This clonotype has only a few counts. Its antigen is undetermined. V trimming: 4 bases; J trimming: 7 bases; junction bases outside the gene matches: 9. Germline V lookup: CDR1 DFQATT, CDR2 SNEGSKA (reference sequence). The CDR3 consists of 14 residues. The library gave individual cDNA molecules unique molecular identifiers. TCRdb itself ran the RACE reads through MiXCR, one entry per CDR3 protein. The sample contains approximately 370,000 distinct CDR3 sequences, over 5% of which appear only once.

This clonotype originated in a woman between 18 and 29 years old with alopecia areata. Some clones in this sample may be carry-over from other donors' samples. This sample comprised whole blood, obtained in connection with sensitization to the hapten diphenylcyclopropenone (DPC). This chain connects TRBV20-1 to TRBJ2-1; the match to TRBD2 covers 8 bases. The CDR3 reads CSAIPSGGVNEQFF. CDR3 nucleotide sequence: TGCAGTGCTATACCCAGCGGGGGAGTTAATGAGCAGTTCTTC.